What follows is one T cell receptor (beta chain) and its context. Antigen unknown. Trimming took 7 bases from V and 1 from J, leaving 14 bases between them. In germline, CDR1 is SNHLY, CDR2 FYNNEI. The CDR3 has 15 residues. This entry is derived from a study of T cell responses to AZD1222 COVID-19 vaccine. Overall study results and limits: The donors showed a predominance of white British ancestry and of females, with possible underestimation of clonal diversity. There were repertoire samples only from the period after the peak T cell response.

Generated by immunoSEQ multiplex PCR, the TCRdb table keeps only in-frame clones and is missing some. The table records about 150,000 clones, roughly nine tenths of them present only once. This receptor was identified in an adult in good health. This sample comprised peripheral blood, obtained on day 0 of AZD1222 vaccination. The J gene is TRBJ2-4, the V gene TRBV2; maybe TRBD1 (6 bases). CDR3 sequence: CASKGNTGAKNIQYF. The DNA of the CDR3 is TGTGCCAGCAAGGGAAACACAGGGGCCAAAAACATTCAGTACTTC.